The 10 T cell receptor beta chains below were found in one sample sequenced in a study of T cells after yellow fever vaccination. One entry per CDR3 protein, called by TCRdb with MiXCR from the 5' RACE reads. The sample lists approximately 550,000 distinct CDR3 sequences, over 15% occurring once. The sample was PBMCs, taken 15 days after the yellow fever booster vaccination. The receptors shown here come from a man in his thirties or forties who received the YFV17D yellow fever vaccine.

V and J are TRBV7-3 and TRBJ2-3, with 7 bases lining up with TRBD2. J gave up 8 bases and V 5 bases, and 16 bases lay outside the gene matches. The germline V gene has CDR1 SGHTA and CDR2 FQGTGA. The CDR3 has 16 residues. The CDR3 is CASSPLAGSGSATQYF. CDR3 in DNA: TGTGCCAGCAGCCCGTTAGCGGGTTCCGGTTCTGCTACGCAGTATTTT.

J is TRBJ2-6 and V is TRBV12-3 or TRBV12-4; 9 bases agree with TRBD1. The V segment lost 5 bases and the J segment 0 bases; nucleotides outside the gene matches: 5. The CDR3 sequence is 17 residues long. CDR3 sequence (DNA): TGTGCCAGCAGTCCAGGACAGGGGAACTCTGGGGCCAACGTCCTGACTTTC. This translates into CASSPGQGNSGANVLTF.

The gene calls are TRBV11-1 and TRBJ2-5; D may be TRBD1 (5 bases). The germline V gene has CDR1 SGHAT and CDR2 FQDESV (reference sequence). The ends were cut back, 6 bases at V and 2 bases at J, with 10 bases in the middle. This CDR3 has 13 amino acids. CDR3 bases: TGTGCCAGCAGTACGACAGAACAAGAGACCCAGTACTTC. It yields the protein CASSTTEQETQYF.

In this sample, this clonotype turned up once. The chain has TRBV20-1 and TRBJ2-6, with D maybe TRBD2 (5 bases). V lost 5 bases and J lost 2, with 10 bases in between. Germline values: CDR1 DFQATT, CDR2 SNEGSKA (reference sequence). The CDR3 spans 14 residues. CDR3 nucleotide sequence: TGCAGTGCTGCCCGGAGGACTGGGGCCAACGTCCTGACTTTC. This sequence encodes CSAARRTGANVLTF.

This clonotype was seen only a few times. The chain uses TRBV14 and TRBJ2-3; no firm D call. The CDR3 totals 15 residues. The V gene's germline CDR1 is SGHDN and CDR2 FVKESK. Between the trimmed V and J ends, which lost 0 bases and 3 bases, there was a span of 10 bases. Here the CDR3 reads CASSQDRTYTDTQYF. The CDR3 bases are TGTGCCAGCAGCCAAGATCGAACATATACAGATACGCAGTATTTT.

This clonotype showed up just a few times. The CDR3, as DNA: TGCGCCAGCAGCTTGGCGGGCAGGCGCACAGATACGCAGTATTTT. It encodes CASSLAGRRTDTQYF. The chain combines TRBV5-1 with TRBJ2-3; D gene uncertain. The CDR3 consists of 15 residues. From germline, CDR1 is SGHRS and CDR2 YFSETQ. The V end was cut by 0 bases, the J end by 1 base, with 9 bases between.

The gene calls are TRBV18 and TRBJ2-7, with D perhaps TRBD2 (5 bases). The V end lost 0 bases, the J end lost 5 bases, and 17 bases lay between the germline ends. Germline CDR1 KGHSH, CDR2 LQKENI. The CDR3 runs 16 residues. CDR3 residues: CASSPPEKGHGDEQYF. CDR3 DNA: TGTGCCAGCTCACCACCGGAAAAGGGCCACGGGGACGAGCAGTACTTC.

This clonotype was seen ten or more times. DNA for the CDR3: TGTGCCAGCAGTTTCCTCCGGGACAGGGGCCACGAGCAGTACTTC. Residues: CASSFLRDRGHEQYF. V is TRBV12-3 or TRBV12-4 and J is TRBJ2-7; TRBD1 matches 10 bases. This CDR3 comprises 15 residues. J lost 5 bases, V lost 3 bases, and 7 bases had no gene match.

This clonotype showed up just a few times. The CDR3 reads CASSLLWGSGANVLTF. The CDR3 DNA is TGTGCCAGCAGTTTATTATGGGGGTCTGGGGCCAACGTCCTGACTTTC. V gene TRBV12-3 or TRBV12-4 combines with J gene TRBJ2-6; D is possibly TRBD1 or TRBD2 (5 bases each). CDR3 length equals 16 residues. Trimming removed 2 bases from V and 1 base from J, with 9 bases in between.

The genes are TRBV27 and TRBJ2-7, with D possibly being TRBD2 (6 bases). Germline V lookup: CDR1 MNHEY, CDR2 SMNVEV (reference sequence). Trimming took off 4 bases at V and 2 bases at J, with 15 bases between the two ends. The CDR3 covers 15 residues. Written as DNA, the CDR3 is TGTGCCAGCAGTTCACGGGCGGGGATCACCTACGAGCAGTACTTC. Translated, it gives CASSSRAGITYEQYF.